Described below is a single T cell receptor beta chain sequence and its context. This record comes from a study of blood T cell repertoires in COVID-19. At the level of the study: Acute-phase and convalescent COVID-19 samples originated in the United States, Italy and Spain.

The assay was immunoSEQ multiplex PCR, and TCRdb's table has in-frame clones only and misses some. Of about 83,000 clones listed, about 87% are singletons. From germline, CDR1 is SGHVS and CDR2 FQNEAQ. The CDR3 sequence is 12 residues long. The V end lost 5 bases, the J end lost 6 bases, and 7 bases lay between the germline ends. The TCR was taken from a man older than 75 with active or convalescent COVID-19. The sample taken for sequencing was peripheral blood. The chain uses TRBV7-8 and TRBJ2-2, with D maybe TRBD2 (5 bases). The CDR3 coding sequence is TGTGCCAGCAGCCCACTAGCCGGGGAGCTGTTTTTT. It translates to CASSPLAGELFF.